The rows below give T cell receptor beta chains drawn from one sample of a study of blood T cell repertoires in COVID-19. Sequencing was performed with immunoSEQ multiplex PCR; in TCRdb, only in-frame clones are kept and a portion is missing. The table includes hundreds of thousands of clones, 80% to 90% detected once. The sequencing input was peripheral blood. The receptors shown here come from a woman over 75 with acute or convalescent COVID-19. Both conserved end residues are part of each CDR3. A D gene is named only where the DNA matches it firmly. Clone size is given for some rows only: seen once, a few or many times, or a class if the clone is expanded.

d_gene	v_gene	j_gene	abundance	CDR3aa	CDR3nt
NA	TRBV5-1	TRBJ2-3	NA	CASRGGGGPDTQYF	TGCGCCAGCAGAGGGGGGGGCGGTCCAGATACGCAGTATTTT
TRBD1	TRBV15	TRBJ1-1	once	CATSLDRGTEAFF	TGTGCCACCAGCCTAGACAGGGGCACTGAAGCTTTCTTT
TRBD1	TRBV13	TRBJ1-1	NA	CASSRGTGEWVNTEAFF	TGTGCCAGCAGCCGTGGGACAGGGGAATGGGTGAACACTGAAGCTTTCTTT
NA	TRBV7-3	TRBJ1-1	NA	CASSLWGGTEAFF	TGTGCCAGCAGCCTGTGGGGGGGCACTGAAGCTTTCTTT
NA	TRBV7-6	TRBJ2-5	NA	CASSLGPRQETQYF	TGTGCCAGCAGCTTGGGCCCCCGCCAAGAGACCCAGTACTTC
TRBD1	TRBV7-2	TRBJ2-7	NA	CASSPRTGTYEQYF	TGTGCCAGCAGCCCGCGGACAGGGACCTACGAGCAGTACTTC
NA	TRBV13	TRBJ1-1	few	CASSLNRGAFF	TGTGCCAGCAGCTTAAATCGAGGAGCTTTCTTT
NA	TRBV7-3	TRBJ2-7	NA	CASRKSSGSRSYEQYF	TGTGCCAGCAGGAAGAGTTCGGGTTCGCGCTCCTACGAGCAGTACTTC
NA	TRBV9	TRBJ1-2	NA	CASSPDSLNYGYTF	TGTGCCAGCAGCCCAGACAGTCTTAACTATGGCTACACCTTC
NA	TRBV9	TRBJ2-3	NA	CASSVGGPDTQYF	TGTGCCAGCAGCGTAGGAGGGCCAGATACGCAGTATTTT
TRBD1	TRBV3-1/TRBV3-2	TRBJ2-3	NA	CASSRADRGFADTQYF	TGTGCCAGCAGCCGGGCGGACAGGGGGTTTGCAGATACGCAGTATTTT
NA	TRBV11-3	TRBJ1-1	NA	CASSLSRDTEAFF	TGTGCCAGCAGCTTGAGCAGGGACACTGAAGCTTTCTTT
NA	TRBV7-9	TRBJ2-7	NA	CASSLSSGEIPYEQYF	TGTGCCAGCAGCCTGTCGTCAGGGGAAATACCCTACGAGCAGTACTTC
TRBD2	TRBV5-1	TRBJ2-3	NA	CASSLEGRRGATDTQYF	TGCGCCAGCAGCTTGGAGGGACGGCGGGGGGCCACAGATACGCAGTATTTT
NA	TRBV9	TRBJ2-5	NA	CASSVGGGPRGETQYF	TGTGCCAGCAGCGTAGGAGGAGGTCCCAGAGGGGAGACCCAGTACTTC
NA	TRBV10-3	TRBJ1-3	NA	CAISESPRGPDTIYF	TGTGCCATCAGTGAGTCGCCCAGGGGTCCAGACACCATATATTTT
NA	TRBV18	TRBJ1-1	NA	CASSPTGGVAFF	TGTGCCAGCTCACCCACGGGGGGGGTTGCTTTCTTT
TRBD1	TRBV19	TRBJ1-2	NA	CASSTGTAPNYGYTF	TGTGCCAGTAGTACTGGGACAGCACCTAACTATGGCTACACCTTC
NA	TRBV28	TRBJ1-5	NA	CASSLVQVNQPQHF	TGTGCCAGCAGTTTGGTGCAGGTTAATCAGCCCCAGCATTTT
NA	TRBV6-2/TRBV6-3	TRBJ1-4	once	CASSYGREKLFF	TGTGCCAGCAGTTACGGGCGTGAAAAACTGTTTTTT
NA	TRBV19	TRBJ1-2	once	CASSIGINYGYTF	TGTGCCAGTAGTATAGGTATTAACTATGGCTACACCTTC
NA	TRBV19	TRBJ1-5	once	CASSIDRGQPQHF	TGTGCCAGTAGTATAGATCGGGGTCAGCCCCAGCATTTT
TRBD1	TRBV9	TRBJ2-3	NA	CASSPKRSQGADTQYF	TGTGCCAGCAGCCCAAAGCGGTCACAGGGGGCAGATACGCAGTATTTT
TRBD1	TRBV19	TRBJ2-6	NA	CASSGTGGLGANVLTF	TGTGCCAGTAGTGGGACAGGGGGCCTCGGGGCCAACGTCCTGACTTTC
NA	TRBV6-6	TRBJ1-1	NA	CASSHMISGGFF	TGTGCCAGCAGCCACATGATCTCGGGGGGTTTCTTT
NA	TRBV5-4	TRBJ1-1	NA	CASSSDTPVAPLFF	TGTGCCAGCAGCTCCGACACACCGGTTGCCCCTCTTTTTTTT
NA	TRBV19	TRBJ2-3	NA	CASRRASSTDTQYF	TGTGCCAGCCGGAGGGCCTCTAGCACAGATACGCAGTATTTT
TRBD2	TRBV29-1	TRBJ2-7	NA	CSVETSLSSYEQYF	TGCAGCGTCGAGACTAGCCTTAGCTCCTACGAGCAGTACTTC
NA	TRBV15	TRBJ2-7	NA	CATSSTDRNLSYEQYF	TGTGCCACCAGCAGCACCGACAGGAACCTCTCCTACGAGCAGTACTTC
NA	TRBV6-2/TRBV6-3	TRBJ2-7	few	CASSYVLALYEQYF	TGTGCCAGCAGTTACGTTCTGGCCCTCTACGAGCAGTACTTC
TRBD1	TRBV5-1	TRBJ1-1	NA	CASSLGGQLRNTEAFF	TGCGCCAGCAGCTTGGGGGGACAGTTAAGGAACACTGAAGCTTTCTTT
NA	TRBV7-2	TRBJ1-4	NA	CASTVGWRANEKLFF	TGTGCCAGCACCGTAGGATGGCGGGCGAATGAAAAACTGTTTTTT
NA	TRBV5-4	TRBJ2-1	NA	CASSLDPSDLDEQFF	TGTGCCAGCAGCTTGGATCCTAGCGATCTCGATGAGCAGTTCTTC
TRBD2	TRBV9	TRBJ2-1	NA	CASSGGLAGGNEQFF	TGTGCCAGCAGCGGAGGACTAGCGGGGGGGAATGAGCAGTTCTTC
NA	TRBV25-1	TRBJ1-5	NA	CASWGGIGNQPQHF	TGTGCCAGCTGGGGGGGGATTGGCAATCAGCCCCAGCATTTT
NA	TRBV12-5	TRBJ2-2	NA	CASGPITAMGAGELFF	TGTGCTAGTGGCCCGATCACGGCCATGGGAGCCGGGGAGCTGTTTTTT
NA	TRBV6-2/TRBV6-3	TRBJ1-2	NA	CASSYRVNGGYTF	TGTGCCAGCAGTTACAGAGTAAACGGTGGCTACACCTTC
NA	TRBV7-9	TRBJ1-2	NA	CASSFSRASNYGYTF	TGTGCCAGCAGCTTCTCGAGGGCCTCTAACTATGGCTACACCTTC
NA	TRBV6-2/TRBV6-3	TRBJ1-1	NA	CASSYRVWNTEAFF	TGTGCCAGCAGTTACCGGGTTTGGAACACTGAAGCTTTCTTT
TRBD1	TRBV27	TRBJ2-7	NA	CASSKATGGEQYF	TGTGCCAGCAGTAAGGCGACAGGGGGCGAGCAGTACTTC
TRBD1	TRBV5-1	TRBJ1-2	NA	CASSADRGRNGYTF	TGCGCCAGCAGCGCCGACAGGGGGCGAAATGGCTACACCTTC
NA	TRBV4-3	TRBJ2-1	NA	CASSRGRESYNEQFF	TGCGCCAGCAGCCGCGGACGGGAGTCCTACAATGAGCAGTTCTTC
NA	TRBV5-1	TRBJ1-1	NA	CASSLSGSEAFF	TGCGCCAGCAGCTTGTCAGGGTCTGAAGCTTTCTTT
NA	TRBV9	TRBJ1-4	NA	CASSVGPQDEKLFF	TGTGCCAGCAGCGTTGGCCCGCAGGATGAAAAACTGTTTTTT